This T cell receptor beta chain was captured by sequencing in a study of T cells in Graves' hyperthyroidism and ophthalmopathy. A note on this clonotype: Its antigen is currently unknown.

Trimming pared 6 bases from V and 6 bases from J, leaving 17 bases between. Germline CDR1 is MGHDK and CDR2 is SYGVNS. The CDR3 has 15 residues. Study results and caveats: The majority of expanded thyroid clonotypes above 0.001 also appeared in blood. A 13 V-J signature model discriminated ophthalmopathy versus stable hyperthyroidism.

The investigators amplified TCR beta CDR3 regions from RNA transcripts. Primed by the HTBI set, a first-round RT-PCR was run on the TCR CDR3. TCRdb passed the multiplex PCR reads through MiXCR, listing each CDR3 protein once. This table has about 700,000 distinct CDR3 sequences, less than 45% appearing once. In making diagnoses, clinical symptoms, serum thyroxine and TRAb, thyroid ultrasound and orbital computed tomography were all used. This clonotype was sampled from an adult man with Graves' disease, either hyperthyroidism or ophthalmopathy (not recorded which). Sequencing input: peripheral blood or thyroid tissue (not recorded which). This chain joins TRBV25-1 and TRBJ2-2; D gene ambiguous. The CDR3 DNA sequence: TGTGCCAGCAGCACCCGGGCCGAGGCCGCCGGGGAGCTGTTTTTT. Protein product: CASSTRAEAAGELFF.